Each of the 14 T cell receptor beta chains below was sequenced from the same sample in a study of beta chain features in type 1 diabetes. TCRB transcripts that were expressed got sequenced, as all of the isolated RNA had been reverse transcribed. Some clones are missing from TCRdb's copy, which holds only in-frame ones; the method was immunoSEQ multiplex PCR. In the table there are about 900,000 clones, about 17% of which are singletons. The sample comprised naive CD4+ T cells from blood. The receptor source for this set is a woman under 30 in good health.

This clone was seen more than once but under ten times. The chain links TRBV19 to TRBJ1-5, with 8 bases lining up with TRBD1. Per germline, CDR1 LNHDA and CDR2 SQIVND (reference sequence). The CDR3 extends over 14 amino acids. Trimming removed 6 bases from V and 3 bases from J; junction bases left unmatched: 4. CDR3 region: CASRRTGFNQPQHF. The CDR3 bases are TGTGCCAGTAGGCGGACAGGGTTCAATCAGCCCCAGCATTTT. The full variable domain, in which reference TRBV19 and TRBJ1-5 provide the parts outside the CDR3, is DGGITQSPKYLFRKEGQNVTLSCEQNLNHDAMYWYRQDPGQGLRLIYYSQIVNDFQKGDIAEGYSVSREKKESFPLTVTSAQKNPTAFYLCASRRTGFNQPQHFGDGTRLSIL.

In its sample, this clone was seen a few times. Other DNA variants within this sample encode the same CDR3. The CDR3 reads CASSSSSYEQYF. The CDR3 region has the DNA TGTGCCAGCAGTTCCAGCTCCTACGAGCAGTACTTC. The chain employs TRBV28 and TRBJ2-7; no firm D call. Trimming stripped 4 bases from V and 0 bases from J, with 4 bases between. Germline V lookup: CDR1 MDHEN, CDR2 SYDVKM. The CDR3 has 12 amino acids.

This clone has only a few counts. The chain recombines TRBV23-1 with TRBJ2-1; D remains ambiguous. TRBV23-1 is an open reading frame whose function is uncertain. The CDR3 runs 18 residues. Trimming removed 4 bases from V and 3 bases from J, with 22 bases in between. The CDR3 spells CASSRRTLLAARYNEQFF. The DNA for the CDR3 is TGCGCCAGCAGTCGGCGAACTCTATTAGCTGCGCGCTACAATGAGCAGTTCTTC.

The rearrangement uses TRBV12-5 and TRBJ2-1; TRBD2 matches 13 bases. The CDR3 runs 16 residues. The V gene's germline CDR1 is LGHNT and CDR2 FRNRAP. The junction had 5 bases not matched to a gene; V was cut back by 1 base and J by 8 bases. CDR3 nucleotide sequence: TGTGCTAGTGGTTTGGGAGGGACTAGCGGGATAGATGAGCAGTTCTTC. This codes for CASGLGGTSGIDEQFF.

This clone was recorded once. The rearrangement links TRBV6-1 to TRBJ2-3; 8 bases map to TRBD2. This CDR3 region has 14 residues. Germline values: CDR1 MNHNS, CDR2 SASEGT. The J segment lost 2 bases and the V segment lost 4 bases, leaving 2 bases of the junction unmatched. CDR3 amino acids: CASSGGRNTDTQYF. The CDR3, as DNA: TGTGCCAGCAGTGGCGGGAGGAACACAGATACGCAGTATTTT.

This chain links TRBV7-2 with TRBJ2-5, with D maybe TRBD2 (6 bases). Germline CDR1 reads SGHTA; CDR2 reads FQGNSA. The CDR3 is 16 residues long. Between the trimmed V and J ends, which lost 3 bases and 3 bases, there was a span of 17 bases. The CDR3 loop reads CASSFAGTGVEETQYF. As DNA, the CDR3 is TGTGCCAGCAGCTTCGCGGGTACGGGAGTGGAAGAGACCCAGTACTTC.

This clone was counted a few times. V gene TRBV7-9 combines with J gene TRBJ2-5; D call uncertain. V gave up 5 bases and J gave up 1 base, with 14 bases separating them. Germline V gene data show CDR1 as SEHNR and CDR2 as FQNEAQ (reference sequence). The CDR3 runs to 15 residues. Written as DNA, the CDR3 is TGTGCCAGCAGCCCCATGGGCGGAAGCCAAGAGACCCAGTACTTC. This gives the protein CASSPMGGSQETQYF.

This clone has more than one count but fewer than ten. This rearrangement joins TRBV28 to TRBJ2-3; D uncertain. The CDR3 runs 15 residues. With 2 bases removed from V and 5 bases from J, the gap between germline ends came to 14 bases. Germline V lookup: CDR1 MDHEN, CDR2 SYDVKM. As DNA, the CDR3 is TGTGCCAGCAGTTTAAAGGAGCGATTAAGAGATACGCAGTATTTT. As protein: CASSLKERLRDTQYF.

This clone turned up a few times. This chain uses TRBV14 with TRBJ2-7; perhaps TRBD2 as D (6 bases). In germline, CDR1 is SGHDN, CDR2 FVKESK. Between the trimmed V and J ends, which lost 4 bases and 0 bases, there was a span of 16 bases. The CDR3 extends over 16 amino acids. The CDR3 DNA reads as TGTGCCAGCAGCCGGGTCCGGGACTCTTCCTCCTACGAGCAGTACTTC. Translated: CASSRVRDSSSYEQYF.

This clone has more than one count but fewer than ten. The rearrangement uses TRBV19 and TRBJ1-5, with TRBD1 matching over 8 bases. CDR1 and CDR2 from the germline V gene are LNHDA and SQIVND (reference sequence). Unmatched junction bases numbered 4, after V lost 6 bases and J lost 9 bases. The CDR3 runs to 12 residues. The CDR3 sequence is CASSTGGRPQHF. For the CDR3, the DNA is TGTGCCAGTAGCACAGGGGGACGGCCCCAGCATTTT.

This clone showed up just a few times. The chain recombines TRBV18 with TRBJ2-2; 7 nucleotides line up with TRBD2. In germline, CDR1 is KGHSH, CDR2 LQKENI. This CDR3 has 16 amino acids. J was trimmed by 5 bases and V by 6 bases; bases with no gene match: 12. The DNA for the CDR3 is TGTGCCAGCTCCCCTCGGGCAGCGGGAACGACCGGGGAGCTGTTTTTT. It translates to CASSPRAAGTTGELFF.

The J gene is TRBJ2-1, the V gene TRBV2, with 7 bases that match TRBD1. The V segment lost 6 bases and the J segment 4 bases; nucleotides outside the gene matches: 6. The CDR3 consists of 14 residues. CDR1 is SNHLY and CDR2 is FYNNEI in the germline V gene. For the CDR3, the DNA is TGTGCCAGCAGGGCCCGGGGACAGTACAATGAGCAGTTCTTC. This encodes CASRARGQYNEQFF. Full variable domain (rest looked up from reference TRBV2 and TRBJ2-1): EPEVTQTPSHQVTQMGQEVILRCVPISNHLYFYWYRQILGQKVEFLVSFYNNEISEKSEIFDDQFSVERPDGSNFTLKIRSTKLEDSAMYFCASRARGQYNEQFFGPGTRLTVL.

This clone has a handful of counts. The rearrangement joins TRBV7-9 to TRBJ2-1; TRBD2 agrees at 12 bases. CDR1 is SEHNR, CDR2 FQNEAQ, per germline (reference sequence). With 5 bases clipped from V and 8 bases from J, the junction kept 4 bases outside the gene matches. The CDR3 consists of 14 residues. CDR3 DNA sequence: TGTGCCAGCAGCCGACTAGCGGGAGTGGATGAGCAGTTCTTC. This sequence encodes CASSRLAGVDEQFF. The variable domain in full, with the rest retrieved from reference TRBV7-9 and TRBJ2-1, is DTGVSQNPRHKITKRGQNVTFRCDPISEHNRLYWYRQTLGQGPEFLTYFQNEAQLEKSRLLSDRFSAERPKGSFSTLEIQRTEQGDSAMYLCASSRLAGVDEQFFGPGTRLTVL.

The CDR3 loop is CASSPQGRLSWGYTF. The CDR3 DNA reads as TGTGCCAGCAGTCCTCAGGGGCGGCTTAGTTGGGGCTACACCTTC. The V gene is TRBV6-5, the J gene TRBJ1-2; perhaps TRBD1 as D (6 bases). This CDR3 is 15 amino acids long. Germline values: CDR1 MNHEY, CDR2 SVGAGI. V was shortened by 5 bases and J by 8 bases, with 21 bases between the two germline ends.